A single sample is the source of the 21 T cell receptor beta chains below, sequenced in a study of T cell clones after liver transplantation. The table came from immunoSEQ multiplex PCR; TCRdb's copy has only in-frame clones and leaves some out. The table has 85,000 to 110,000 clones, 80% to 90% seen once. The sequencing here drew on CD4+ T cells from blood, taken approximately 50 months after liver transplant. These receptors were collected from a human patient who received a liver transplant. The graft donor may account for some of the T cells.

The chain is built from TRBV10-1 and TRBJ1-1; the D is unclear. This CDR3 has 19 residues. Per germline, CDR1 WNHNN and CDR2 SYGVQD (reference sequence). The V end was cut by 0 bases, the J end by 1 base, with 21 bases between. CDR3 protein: CASSESSFGLGTANTEAFF. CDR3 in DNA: TGCGCCAGCAGTGAGTCTTCTTTCGGGCTCGGCACAGCGAACACTGAAGCTTTCTTT.

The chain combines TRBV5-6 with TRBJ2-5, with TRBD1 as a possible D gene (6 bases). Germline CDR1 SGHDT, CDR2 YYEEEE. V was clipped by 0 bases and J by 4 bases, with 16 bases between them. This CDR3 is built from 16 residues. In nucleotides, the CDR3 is TGTGCCAGCAGCTTGGCAATCTGGGGGCGCGGAGAGACCCAGTACTTC. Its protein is CASSLAIWGRGETQYF.

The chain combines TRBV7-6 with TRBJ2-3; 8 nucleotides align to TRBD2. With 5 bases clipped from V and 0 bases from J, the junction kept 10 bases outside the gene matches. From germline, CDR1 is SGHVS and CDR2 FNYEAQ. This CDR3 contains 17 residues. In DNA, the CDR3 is TGTGCCAGCAGCCCCCGAGCTAGCGGGCCTAGCACAGATACGCAGTATTTT. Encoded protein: CASSPRASGPSTDTQYF.

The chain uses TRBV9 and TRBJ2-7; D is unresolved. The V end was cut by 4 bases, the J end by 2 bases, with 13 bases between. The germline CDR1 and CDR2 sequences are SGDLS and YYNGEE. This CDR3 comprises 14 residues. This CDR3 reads CASSPRAVAYEQYF. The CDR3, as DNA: TGTGCCAGCAGCCCCCGGGCGGTAGCCTACGAGCAGTACTTC. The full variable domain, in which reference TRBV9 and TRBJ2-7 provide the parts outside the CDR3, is DSGVTQTPKHLITATGQRVTLRCSPRSGDLSVYWYQQSLDQGLQFLIQYYNGEERAKGNILERFSAQQFPDLHSELNLSSLELGDSALYFCASSPRAVAYEQYFGPGTRLTVT.

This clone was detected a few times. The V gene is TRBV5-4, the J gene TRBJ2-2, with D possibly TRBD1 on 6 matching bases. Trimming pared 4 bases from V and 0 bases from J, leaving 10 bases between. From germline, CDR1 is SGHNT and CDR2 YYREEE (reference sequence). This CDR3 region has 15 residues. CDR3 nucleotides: TGTGCCAGCAGCGCAGGACAGACGAACACCGGGGAGCTGTTTTTT. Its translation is CASSAGQTNTGELFF.

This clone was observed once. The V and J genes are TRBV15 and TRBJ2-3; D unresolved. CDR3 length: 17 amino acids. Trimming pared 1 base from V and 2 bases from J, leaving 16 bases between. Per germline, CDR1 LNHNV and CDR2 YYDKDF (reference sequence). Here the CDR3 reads CATSRVFGGGYTDTQYF. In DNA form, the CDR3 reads TGTGCCACCAGCAGAGTCTTCGGTGGCGGATACACAGATACGCAGTATTTT.

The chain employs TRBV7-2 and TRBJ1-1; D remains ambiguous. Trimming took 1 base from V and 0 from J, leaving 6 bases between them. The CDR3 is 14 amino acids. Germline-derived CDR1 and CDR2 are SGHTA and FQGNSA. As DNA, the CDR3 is TGTGCCAGCAGCTTAGGACGGTTGAACACTGAAGCTTTCTTT. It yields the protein CASSLGRLNTEAFF.

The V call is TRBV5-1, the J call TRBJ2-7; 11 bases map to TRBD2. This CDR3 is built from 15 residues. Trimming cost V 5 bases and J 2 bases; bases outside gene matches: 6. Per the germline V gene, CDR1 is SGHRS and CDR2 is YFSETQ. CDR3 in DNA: TGCGCCAGCAGACCCACTAGCGGGGGCCCCTACGAGCAGTACTTC. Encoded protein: CASRPTSGGPYEQYF.

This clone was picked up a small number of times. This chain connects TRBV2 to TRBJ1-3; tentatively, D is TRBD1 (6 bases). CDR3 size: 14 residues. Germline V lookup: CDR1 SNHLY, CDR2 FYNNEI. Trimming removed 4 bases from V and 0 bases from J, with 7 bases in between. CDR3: CASSGTASGNTIYF. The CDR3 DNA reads TGTGCCAGCAGTGGGACAGCCTCTGGAAACACCATATATTTT. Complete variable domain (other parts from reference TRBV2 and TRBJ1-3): EPEVTQTPSHQVTQMGQEVILRCVPISNHLYFYWYRQILGQKVEFLVSFYNNEISEKSEIFDDQFSVERPDGSNFTLKIRSTKLEDSAMYFCASSGTASGNTIYFGEGSWLTVV.

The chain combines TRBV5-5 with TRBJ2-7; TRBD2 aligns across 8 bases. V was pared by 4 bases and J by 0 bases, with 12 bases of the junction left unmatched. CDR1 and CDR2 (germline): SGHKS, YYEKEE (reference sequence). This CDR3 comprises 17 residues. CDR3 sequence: CASSHEVGSGSSYEQYF. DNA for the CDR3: TGTGCCAGCAGCCATGAGGTGGGAAGCGGGAGCTCCTACGAGCAGTACTTC.

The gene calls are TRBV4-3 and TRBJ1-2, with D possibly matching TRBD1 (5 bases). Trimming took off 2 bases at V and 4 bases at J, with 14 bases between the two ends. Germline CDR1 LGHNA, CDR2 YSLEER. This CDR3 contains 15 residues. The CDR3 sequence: CASSQIQGGPYGYTF. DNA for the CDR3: TGCGCCAGCAGCCAAATCCAGGGCGGACCCTATGGCTACACCTTC.

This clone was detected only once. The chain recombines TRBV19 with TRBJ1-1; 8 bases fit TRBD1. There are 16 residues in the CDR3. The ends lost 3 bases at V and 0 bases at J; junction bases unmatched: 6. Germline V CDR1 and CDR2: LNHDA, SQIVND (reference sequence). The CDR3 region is CASSINRGFLNTEAFF. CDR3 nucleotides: TGTGCCAGTAGTATTAACAGGGGGTTTTTGAACACTGAAGCTTTCTTT.

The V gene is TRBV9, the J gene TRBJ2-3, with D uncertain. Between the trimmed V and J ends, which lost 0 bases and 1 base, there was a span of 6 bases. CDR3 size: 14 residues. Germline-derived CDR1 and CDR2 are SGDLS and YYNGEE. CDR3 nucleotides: TGTGCCAGCAGCGTAGGTTTCCGCACAGATACGCAGTATTTT. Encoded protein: CASSVGFRTDTQYF.

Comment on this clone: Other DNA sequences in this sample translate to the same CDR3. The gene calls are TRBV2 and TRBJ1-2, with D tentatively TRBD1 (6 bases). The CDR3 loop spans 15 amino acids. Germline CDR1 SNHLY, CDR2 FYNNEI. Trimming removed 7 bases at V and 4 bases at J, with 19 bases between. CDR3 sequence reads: CASTADSQLPYGYTF. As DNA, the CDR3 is TGTGCCAGCACCGCGGACAGCCAATTACCCTATGGCTACACCTTC.

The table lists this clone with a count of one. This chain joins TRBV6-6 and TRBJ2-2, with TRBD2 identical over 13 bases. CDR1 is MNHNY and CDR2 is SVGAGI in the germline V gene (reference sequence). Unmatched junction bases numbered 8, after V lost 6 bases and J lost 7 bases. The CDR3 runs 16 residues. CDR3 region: CASSATSGGAIGELFF. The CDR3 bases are TGTGCCAGCAGCGCTACTAGCGGGGGGGCCATCGGGGAGCTGTTTTTT.

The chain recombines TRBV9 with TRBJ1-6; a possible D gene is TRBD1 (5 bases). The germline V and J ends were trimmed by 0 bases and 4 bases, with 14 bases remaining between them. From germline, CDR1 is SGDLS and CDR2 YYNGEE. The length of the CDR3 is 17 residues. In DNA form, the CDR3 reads TGTGCCAGCAGCGTAGCTCAATCGGCAGGGTATAATTCACCCCTCCACTTT. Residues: CASSVAQSAGYNSPLHF.

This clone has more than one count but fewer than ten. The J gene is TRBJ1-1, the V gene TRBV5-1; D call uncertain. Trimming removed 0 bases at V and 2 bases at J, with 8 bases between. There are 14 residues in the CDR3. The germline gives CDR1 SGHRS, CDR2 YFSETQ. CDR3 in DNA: TGCGCCAGCAGCTTGGATGCGGGAAACACTGAAGCTTTCTTT. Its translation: CASSLDAGNTEAFF.

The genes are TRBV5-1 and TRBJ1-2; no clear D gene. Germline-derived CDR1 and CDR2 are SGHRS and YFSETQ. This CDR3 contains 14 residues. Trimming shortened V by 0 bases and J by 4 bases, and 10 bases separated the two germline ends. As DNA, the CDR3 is TGCGCCAGCAGCTTGGACCAGGACTCCTATGGCTACACCTTC. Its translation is CASSLDQDSYGYTF.

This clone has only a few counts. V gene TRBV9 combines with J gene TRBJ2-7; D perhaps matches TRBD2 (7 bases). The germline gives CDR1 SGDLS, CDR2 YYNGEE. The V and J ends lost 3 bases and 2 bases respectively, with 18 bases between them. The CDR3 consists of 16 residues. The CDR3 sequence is CASSEGGLAGAYEQYF. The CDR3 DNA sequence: TGTGCCAGCAGCGAGGGGGGTTTAGCGGGTGCCTACGAGCAGTACTTC. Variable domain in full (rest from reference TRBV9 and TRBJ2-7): DSGVTQTPKHLITATGQRVTLRCSPRSGDLSVYWYQQSLDQGLQFLIQYYNGEERAKGNILERFSAQQFPDLHSELNLSSLELGDSALYFCASSEGGLAGAYEQYFGPGTRLTVT.

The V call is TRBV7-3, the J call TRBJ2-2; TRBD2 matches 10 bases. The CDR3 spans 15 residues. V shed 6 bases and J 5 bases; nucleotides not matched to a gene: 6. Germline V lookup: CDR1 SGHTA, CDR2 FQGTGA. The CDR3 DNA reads TGTGCCAGCAGGCTCGCACTAGCGGGGACCGGGGAGCTGTTTTTT. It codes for CASRLALAGTGELFF.

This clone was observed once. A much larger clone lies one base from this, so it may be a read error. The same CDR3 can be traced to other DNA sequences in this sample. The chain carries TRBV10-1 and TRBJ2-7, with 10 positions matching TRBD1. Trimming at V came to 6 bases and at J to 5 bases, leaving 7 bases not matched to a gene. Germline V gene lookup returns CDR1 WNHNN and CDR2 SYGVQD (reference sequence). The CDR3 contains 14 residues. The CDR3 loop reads CASSGGQGGNEQYF. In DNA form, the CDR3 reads TGCGCCAGCAGCGGTGGACAGGGGGGAAACGAGCAGTACTTC.